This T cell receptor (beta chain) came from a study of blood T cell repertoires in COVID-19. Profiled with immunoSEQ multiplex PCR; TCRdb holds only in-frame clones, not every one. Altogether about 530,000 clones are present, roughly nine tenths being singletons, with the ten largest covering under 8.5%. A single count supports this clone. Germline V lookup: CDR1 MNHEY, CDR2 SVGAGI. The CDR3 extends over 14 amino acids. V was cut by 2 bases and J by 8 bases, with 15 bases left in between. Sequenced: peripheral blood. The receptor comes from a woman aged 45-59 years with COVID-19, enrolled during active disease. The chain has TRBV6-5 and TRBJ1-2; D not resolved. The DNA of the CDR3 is TGTGCCAGCAGTTACCGACGGTCCGCCAGGGGCTACACCTTC. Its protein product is CASSYRRSARGYTF.